The rows below give T cell receptor beta chains drawn from one sample of a study of regulatory T cells in long-lasting Graves disease. TCRdb redid the calling of the multiplex PCR reads with MiXCR, one entry per CDR3 protein. Of fewer than 450,000 distinct CDR3 sequences listed, roughly a quarter are singletons. The starting material was peripheral blood mononuclear cells (PBMCs), obtained when the disease was refractory, from a patient treated with antithyroid drugs. These receptors all come from a female donor with Graves disease. CDR3s include the opening cysteine and the closing phenylalanine or tryptophan. D genes are given only for firm matches. The size entry is marked missing in some rows and otherwise reads once, few, many or a size class.

>13|many|TRBJ2-2|TRBV12-3/TRBV12-4|TRBD1
TGTGCCAGCAGAACGACAGGGGCCGGGGAGCTGTTTTTT
CASRTTGAGELFF
>15|NA|TRBJ1-2|TRBV30|TRBD1
TGTGCCTGGAGCCTCCGGGACAGGGGGCCTAATGGCTACACCTTC
CAWSLRDRGPNGYTF
>18|few|TRBJ2-7|TRBV7-6|TRBD2
TGTGCCAGCAGCTCGGGACTAGCGGGATCGGGTCTGGTCTACGAGCAGTACTTC
CASSSGLAGSGLVYEQYF
>12|few|TRBJ2-1|TRBV28|TRBD2
TGTGCCAGCAGTGTGTCTAGCGGGAGCCAGTTCTTC
CASSVSSGSQFF
>15|many|TRBJ1-4|TRBV6-1|NA
TGTGCCAGCAGTCCCCAGACAGGTGGGAATGAAAAACTGTTTTTT
CASSPQTGGNEKLFF
>14|few|TRBJ2-7|TRBV5-1|NA
TGCGCCAGCAGCTTTGAGCAGGGTCCCTACGAGCAGTACTTC
CASSFEQGPYEQYF
>12|few|TRBJ2-7|TRBV13|NA
TGTGCCAGCAGCCTTCGGCCCGGCGAGCAGTACTTC
CASSLRPGEQYF
>15|few|TRBJ2-2|TRBV11-1|NA
TGTGCCAGCAGCTTAACCCAGACGAACACCGGGGAGCTGTTTTTT
CASSLTQTNTGELFF
>13|NA|TRBJ2-1|TRBV12-3/TRBV12-4|TRBD1
TGTGCCAGCATCTCTCAGCAGGGGGATGAGCAGTTCTTC
CASISQQGDEQFF
>15|few|TRBJ2-7|TRBV5-1|TRBD2
TGCGCCAGCAGCTTGGGGGCTAGCGGATACTACGAGCAGTACTTC
CASSLGASGYYEQYF
>13|many|TRBJ2-7|TRBV20-1|TRBD2
TGCAGTGCAGTAGCGGGAGGTTCCTACGAGCAGTACTTC
CSAVAGGSYEQYF
>17|few|TRBJ2-4|TRBV20-1|TRBD2
TGCAGTGCTTCCTCGTCTAAGGGACTAGCGGGAGGAGGCATTCAGTACTTC
CSASSSKGLAGGGIQYF
>16|few|TRBJ1-2|TRBV29-1|NA
TGCAGCGTTGTATCACAGTCTAGCCGGGACCACGGTGGCTACACCTTC
CSVVSQSSRDHGGYTF
>14|NA|TRBJ1-2|TRBV24-1|TRBD1
TGTGCCACCAGTGATCGGGACAGGGGCTATGGCTACACCTTC
CATSDRDRGYGYTF
>15|few|TRBJ1-1|TRBV5-1|TRBD1
TGCGCCAGCAGCTCTGTGACAGGGAATATGGCTGAAGCTTTCTTT
CASSSVTGNMAEAFF
>14|NA|TRBJ1-3|TRBV27|NA
TGTGCCAGCAGTTTAACTGGGTTCGGAAACACCATATATTTT
CASSLTGFGNTIYF
>15|few|TRBJ2-2|TRBV7-2|TRBD1
TGTGCCAGCAGCATGAGGACAGGCGGTTCCGGGGAGCTGTTTTTT
CASSMRTGGSGELFF
>14|NA|TRBJ2-7|TRBV20-1|TRBD2
TGCAGTGCTACGACTAGCCGAGCCTCCTACGAGCAGTACTTC
CSATTSRASYEQYF
>13|many|TRBJ2-5|TRBV6-1|NA
TGTGCCAGCAGAGAGACATTCACCCAGACCCAGTACTTC
CASRETFTQTQYF
>13|NA|TRBJ2-7|TRBV29-1|TRBD2
TGCAGCGCACTAGCGGGAGGAACCTACGAGCAGTACTTC
CSALAGGTYEQYF
>14|NA|TRBJ1-1|TRBV9|TRBD1
TGTGCCAGCAGCCTTCAGGGGGCCACCACTGAAGCTTTCTTT
CASSLQGATTEAFF
>15|many|TRBJ2-5|TRBV2|NA
TGTGCCAGCAGTGAAGGAGGGGTTGGGCAAGAGACCCAGTACTTC
CASSEGGVGQETQYF
>15|few|TRBJ1-6|TRBV27|NA
TGTGCCAGCAGTTTTCAGGGACCGCAAAATTCACCCCTCCACTTT
CASSFQGPQNSPLHF
>15|many|TRBJ1-5|TRBV27|NA
TGTGCCAGCAGTCCCTTGACGGAGCCCAATCAGCCCCAGCATTTT
CASSPLTEPNQPQHF